This T cell receptor beta chain was sequenced in a study of shared clonotypes between healthy human individuals. Study-wide points: As a rule, naive subsets had a larger estimated richness than memory subsets. Sampling involved blood alone; tissue repertoires likely differ.

This table comes from immunoSEQ multiplex PCR, and its TCRdb copy is limited to in-frame clones, with some not included. The repertoire holds 2.3 million or so clones, with 90% to 95% as singletons. The CDR3 runs to 13 residues. CDR1 and CDR2 from the germline V gene are SGHDN and FVKESK. V was cut by 5 bases and J by 2 bases, with 10 bases left in between. Notes on this clone: The target antigen is unknown.

Source material: naive CD4+ T cells from PBMCs. Sample subset: CD45RA+ positively selected. The chain carries TRBV14 and TRBJ2-7; maybe TRBD1 (5 bases). The TCR comes from a man aged 18 to 35 in good health. Some clones in this sample may be carry-over from other donors' samples. In nucleotides, the CDR3 is TGTGCCAGCAGCAGGGGTCCCACCTACGAGCAGTACTTC. Its protein is CASSRGPTYEQYF. Complete variable domain (other parts from reference TRBV14 and TRBJ2-7): EAGVTQFPSHSVIEKGQTVTLRCDPISGHDNLYWYRRVMGKEIKFLLHFVKESKQDESGMPNNRFLAERTGGTYSTLKVQPAELEDSGVYFCASSRGPTYEQYFGPGTRLTVT.